This TCR beta chain is drawn from a study of blood T cells in healthy people across ages. Many counts were recorded for this clonotype. V lost 7 bases to trimming and J lost 3 bases, with 12 bases between them. The CDR3 covers 14 residues. A second PCR of 7 to 11 cycles used a sample-barcoded 5' primer and a J-beta primer mix. Carrying 12 random nucleotides, a template-switch adaptor labeled each individual cDNA molecule. TCRdb passed the 5' RACE reads through MiXCR, listing each CDR3 protein once. The profile shows 800,000 to 950,000 distinct CDR3 sequences, around 36% of them singletons. The V gene is TRBV12-3 or TRBV12-4, the J gene TRBJ1-4, with D tentatively TRBD1 (5 bases). The receptor was derived from a man between 18 and 29 years old in good health. The material sequenced was blood. The CDR3 loop reads CASTLGGPNEKLFF. The CDR3 DNA follows: TGTGCCAGCACCCTTGGGGGTCCTAATGAAAAACTGTTTTTT.